This T cell receptor (beta chain) was captured in a study of PD-1 blockade in classical Hodgkin lymphoma. Some clones are missing from TCRdb's copy, which holds only in-frame ones; the method was immunoSEQ multiplex PCR. The sample has some 93,000 clones; roughly 89% are singletons. There are 16 residues in the CDR3. Per the germline V gene, CDR1 is LGHNA and CDR2 is YNFKEQ. V lost 4 bases and J lost 0, with 14 bases in between. After autologous stem cell transplantation all patients relapsed, and prior brentuximab vedotin exposure differed between cohorts. This material consisted of peripheral blood mononuclear cells (PBMCs), taken before the second cycle of nivolumab. The genes are TRBV4-2 and TRBJ2-3, with D possibly matching TRBD2 (7 bases). The TCR comes from a human donor with classical Hodgkin lymphoma. The CDR3 bases are TGTGCCAGCAGCCCACCGCGGGGGCCTAGCACAGATACGCAGTATTTT. Amino acids: CASSPPRGPSTDTQYF.